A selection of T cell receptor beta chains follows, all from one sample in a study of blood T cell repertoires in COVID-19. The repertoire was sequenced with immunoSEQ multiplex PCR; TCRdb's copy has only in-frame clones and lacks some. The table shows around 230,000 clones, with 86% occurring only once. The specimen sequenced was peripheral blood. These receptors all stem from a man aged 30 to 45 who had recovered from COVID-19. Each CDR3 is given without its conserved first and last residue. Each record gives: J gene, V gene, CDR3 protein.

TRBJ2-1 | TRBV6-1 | ASSADPDVDSYYNEQF
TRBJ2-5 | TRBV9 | ASSVSGGFGETQY
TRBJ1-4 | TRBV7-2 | ASSYGVGRTEKLF
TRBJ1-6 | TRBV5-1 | ASSLEVRDSPLH
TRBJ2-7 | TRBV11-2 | ASSFNRGGEQY
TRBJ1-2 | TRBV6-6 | ASSQGAQGYT
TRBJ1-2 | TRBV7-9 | ASSRGTGGGYT
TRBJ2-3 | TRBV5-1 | ASSFPATTGKDTQY
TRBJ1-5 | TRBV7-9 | ASSLDAGRGNQPQH
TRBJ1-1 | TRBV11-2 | ASSSIRTSLNTEAF
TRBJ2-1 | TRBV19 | ASRIQGPYNEQF